This T cell receptor beta chain is from a study of T cells after yellow fever vaccination. TCRdb analysed the 5' RACE reads with MiXCR anew, one entry per CDR3 protein. In the table there are 400,000 or so distinct CDR3 sequences, 9.5% to 13% of which are singletons. Germline assignment: CDR1 MGHRA and CDR2 YSYEKL. This CDR3 has 13 amino acids. Trimming left V 1 base short and J 7 bases short, with 10 bases between. Sequencing was performed on PBMCs, taken on the day of the first yellow fever vaccination. The TCR originated in a young man who received the YFV17D yellow fever vaccine. The chain employs TRBV4-1 and TRBJ1-2; no reliable D call. CDR3 residues: CASSQVTSLGYTF. The CDR3 DNA reads as TGCGCCAGCAGCCAAGTAACCTCGCTTGGCTACACCTTC.